The 18 T cell receptor beta chains given below trace back to one sample, sequenced in a study of blood T cell repertoires in COVID-19. Only in-frame clones appear in the TCRdb table, and some are missing; sequencing was by immunoSEQ multiplex PCR. The sample records roughly 200,000 clones, 81% being singletons. Sequencing was performed on peripheral blood. These receptors were obtained from a woman older than 75 with acute or convalescent COVID-19.

J is TRBJ1-4 and V is TRBV7-9; D gene unclear. Germline V gene sequence: CDR1 SEHNR, CDR2 FQNEAQ (reference sequence). This CDR3 has 14 residues. The V gene lost 3 bases and the J gene lost 8 bases, with 13 bases spanning the gap. CDR3: CASSLVNSGEKLFF. CDR3 in DNA: TGTGCCAGCAGCTTGGTGAACAGTGGGGAAAAACTGTTTTTT.

The chain combines TRBV7-2 with TRBJ2-5, with 7 bases aligning to TRBD2. CDR1 is SGHTA, CDR2 FQGNSA, per germline. J was trimmed by 4 bases and V by 8 bases; bases with no gene match: 16. The CDR3 is made up of 16 amino acids. CDR3 loop: CASGPSTGGFGETQYF. CDR3 nucleotides: TGTGCCAGCGGTCCAAGTACGGGGGGATTTGGAGAGACCCAGTACTTC.

This chain joins TRBV5-1 and TRBJ2-1, with D hard to call. This CDR3 comprises 12 residues. Germline V gene sequence: CDR1 SGHRS, CDR2 YFSETQ. V was clipped by 0 bases and J by 8 bases, with 6 bases between them. CDR3 nucleotide sequence: TGCGCCAGCAGCTTGGTGGGCGATGAGCAGTTCTTC. This sequence encodes CASSLVGDEQFF.

The chain couples TRBV2 to TRBJ1-2; tentatively, D is TRBD1 (6 bases). CDR1 is SNHLY and CDR2 is FYNNEI in the germline V gene. V was cut by 3 bases and J by 1 base, with 12 bases left in between. The CDR3 length is 15 residues. The CDR3 here is CASSEDSNFNYGYTF. The CDR3 DNA is TGTGCCAGCAGTGAGGACAGCAACTTTAACTATGGCTACACCTTC. The whole variable domain, remainder taken from reference TRBV2 and TRBJ1-2, is EPEVTQTPSHQVTQMGQEVILRCVPISNHLYFYWYRQILGQKVEFLVSFYNNEISEKSEIFDDQFSVERPDGSNFTLKIRSTKLEDSAMYFCASSEDSNFNYGYTFGSGTRLTVV.

The chain recombines TRBV7-2 with TRBJ1-1; TRBD1 matches at 12 bases. CDR3 length equals 16 residues. The ends lost 6 bases at V and 4 bases at J; junction bases unmatched: 9. Germline CDR1 reads SGHTA; CDR2 reads FQGNSA. CDR3 in DNA: TGTGCCAGCAGTAGGGACAGGGGGCTGGGAGTCACTGAAGCTTTCTTT. Protein product: CASSRDRGLGVTEAFF.

This clone was seen a few times. The V and J genes are TRBV6-5 and TRBJ2-7; 9 bases are shared with TRBD1. CDR1 and CDR2 from the germline V gene are MNHEY and SVGAGI. The CDR3 extends over 15 amino acids. V dropped 10 bases and J dropped 7; count of bases not matched to a gene: 17. CDR3 sequence reads: CAIRPPGQGLREQYF. CDR3 coding DNA: TGTGCCATAAGACCACCGGGACAGGGTTTGAGGGAGCAGTACTTC.

In its sample, this clone was seen once. This chain connects TRBV6-5 to TRBJ2-2; no reliable D call. CDR1 MNHEY and CDR2 SVGAGI come from the germline V gene. Trimming pared 3 bases from V and 3 bases from J, leaving 8 bases between. The CDR3 length is 14 residues. CDR3 amino acids: CASSYAEDTGELFF. The CDR3, as DNA: TGTGCCAGCAGTTATGCCGAGGACACCGGGGAGCTGTTTTTT.

The rearrangement joins TRBV5-4 to TRBJ2-1, with 7 positions matching TRBD2. V was clipped by 1 base and J by 1 base; unmatched bases: 2. CDR1 is SGHNT and CDR2 is YYREEE in the germline V gene (reference sequence). The CDR3 is 15 amino acids. Here the CDR3 DNA reads TGTGCCAGCAGCTTGATGGGAGGGTCCTACAATGAGCAGTTCTTC. This codes for CASSLMGGSYNEQFF.

The chain links TRBV11-2 to TRBJ2-1, with 11 bases identical to TRBD2. This CDR3 is built from 18 residues. J lost 8 bases, V lost 5 bases, and 17 bases had no gene match. Germline assignment: CDR1 SGHAT and CDR2 FQNNGV. Here the CDR3 reads CASSIGLAGHRLVHEQFF. As DNA, the CDR3 is TGTGCCAGCAGCATCGGACTAGCGGGCCACCGTTTAGTCCATGAGCAGTTCTTC.

The genes are TRBV6-4 and TRBJ1-1; the match to TRBD1 covers 10 bases. The CDR3 runs to 15 residues. J was trimmed by 6 bases and V by 6 bases; bases with no gene match: 10. Germline V gene sequence: CDR1 MRHNA, CDR2 SNTAGT. For the CDR3, the DNA is TGTGCCAGCAGCGGCGGCTCGGACAGGGGGTCTGAAGCTTTCTTT. Its translation: CASSGGSDRGSEAFF.

This chain links TRBV5-5 with TRBJ1-6, with D possibly being TRBD1 (5 bases). V was shortened by 5 bases and J by 2 bases, with 14 bases between the two germline ends. The germline gives CDR1 SGHKS, CDR2 YYEKEE (reference sequence). The CDR3 totals 16 residues. CDR3 in amino acids: CASRSQGEPYNSPLHF. The CDR3, as DNA: TGTGCCAGCAGATCTCAGGGCGAGCCCTATAATTCACCCCTCCACTTT. Full variable domain (remainder filled in from reference TRBV5-5 and TRBJ1-6): DAGVTQSPTHLIKTRGQQVTLRCSPISGHKSVSWYQQVLGQGPQFIFQYYEKEERGRGNFPDRFSARQFPNYSSELNVNALLLGDSALYLCASRSQGEPYNSPLHFGNGTRLTVT.

The CDR3: CASSRTGTGAAGANVLTF. CDR3 coding DNA: TGTGCCAGCAGTCGCACCGGGACAGGGGCCGCCGGGGCCAACGTCCTGACTTTC. This chain connects TRBV6-6 to TRBJ2-6, with 10 bases matching TRBD1. The CDR3 extends over 18 amino acids. V dropped 5 bases and J dropped 4; count of bases not matched to a gene: 11. Germline CDR1 is MNHNY and CDR2 is SVGAGI (reference sequence).

The chain employs TRBV6-5 and TRBJ2-5; weak D call: TRBD2 (6 bases). This CDR3 has 13 residues. V was trimmed by 10 bases and J by 5 bases, leaving 17 bases between them. CDR1 is MNHEY, CDR2 SVGAGI, per germline. The CDR3 is CATTTLAGETQYF. In nucleotides, the CDR3 is TGTGCCACCACGACTTTGGCGGGGGAGACCCAGTACTTC.

The chain uses TRBV6-5 and TRBJ1-2; D possibly corresponds to TRBD1 (6 bases). The CDR3 covers 14 residues. V lost 4 bases, J lost 4 bases, and 13 bases lay in between. CDR1 is MNHEY and CDR2 is SVGAGI in the germline V gene. CDR3 nucleotide sequence: TGTGCCAGCAGTTTTGGGGGCCTTATCTATGGCTACACCTTC. Translation: CASSFGGLIYGYTF.

This clone occurred once. This chain links TRBV9 with TRBJ1-5; no definite D call. The CDR3 has 14 amino acids. Trimming left V 4 bases short and J 5 bases short, with 13 bases between. Germline V gene data show CDR1 as SGDLS and CDR2 as YYNGEE. CDR3 in amino acids: CASSPGRQDQPQHF. As DNA, the CDR3 is TGTGCCAGCAGCCCCGGCCGGCAGGATCAGCCCCAGCATTTT.

The chain has TRBV20-1 and TRBJ1-2; no clear D. CDR3 size: 12 residues. Deletions cut 3 bases from V and 5 bases from J, with 10 bases between. Germline V gene data show CDR1 as DFQATT and CDR2 as SNEGSKA (reference sequence). DNA for the CDR3: TGCAGTGCTAGTATCGTGAGTTATGGCTACACCTTC. This sequence encodes CSASIVSYGYTF.

The chain joins TRBV27 to TRBJ1-2, with D tentatively TRBD1 (6 bases). Germline V gene lookup returns CDR1 MNHEY and CDR2 SMNVEV (reference sequence). The ends were cut back, 2 bases at V and 4 bases at J, with 14 bases in the middle. CDR3 size: 15 residues. CDR3 DNA: TGTGCCAGCAGTTTACAGGGGCCTTCTTTCTATGGCTACACCTTC. This codes for CASSLQGPSFYGYTF.

V usage is TRBV3-1 (or the pseudogene TRBV3-2) and J usage is TRBJ2-5, with TRBD1 matching 8 bases. CDR3 size: 14 residues. Germline loops: CDR1 LGHDT, CDR2 YNNKEL (reference sequence). V lost 4 bases to trimming and J lost 5 bases; unmatched junction nucleotides: 6. The CDR3 sequence: CASSLQGAGETQYF. DNA for the CDR3: TGTGCCAGCAGCCTTCAGGGGGCGGGGGAGACCCAGTACTTC.